Shown below are 9 T cell receptor beta chains from a single sample sequenced in a study of technical replicates of blood from a handful of donors. Data came from immunoSEQ multiplex PCR; TCRdb stores just in-frame clones and leaves some out. The table includes 50,000 to 60,000 clones, 85% to 95% detected once. The sequencing sample was made of PBMCs. These receptors were collected from a human donor in good health. Some clones in this sample may be carry-over from other donors' samples.

The chain carries TRBV6-5 and TRBJ2-1, with 13 bases matching TRBD2. Trimming cost V 4 bases and J 7 bases; bases outside gene matches: 4. The CDR3 loop spans 15 amino acids. Germline V gene lookup returns CDR1 MNHEY and CDR2 SVGAGI. CDR3 loop: CASSSGLAGVNEQFF. The DNA of the CDR3 is TGTGCCAGCAGTTCTGGACTAGCGGGAGTAAATGAGCAGTTCTTC.

The chain joins TRBV5-5 to TRBJ2-5; possibly TRBD2 for D (6 bases). Germline V gene lookup returns CDR1 SGHKS and CDR2 YYEKEE (reference sequence). The germline V and J ends were trimmed by 0 bases and 5 bases, with 11 bases remaining between them. This CDR3 has 14 amino acids. The CDR3 sequence: CASSLGGLRETQYF. CDR3 DNA sequence: TGTGCCAGCAGCTTGGGCGGACTAAGGGAGACCCAGTACTTC.

This chain connects TRBV4-3 to TRBJ2-1; D gene uncertain. The germline V gene has CDR1 LGHNA and CDR2 YSLEER. Trimming removed 1 base from V and 4 bases from J, with 5 bases in between. The CDR3 runs to 13 residues. CDR3 coding DNA: TGCGCCAGCAGCCAAGCTCTTTACAATGAGCAGTTCTTC. Translation gives CASSQALYNEQFF.

The chain recombines TRBV29-1 with TRBJ2-5, with a weak D call TRBD2 (6 bases). Germline lookup yields CDR1 SQVTM and CDR2 ANQGSEA. CDR3 length: 13 amino acids. The V and J ends lost 1 base and 3 bases respectively, with 9 bases between them. CDR3 sequence: CSVEGGTKETQYF. As DNA, the CDR3 is TGCAGCGTTGAAGGCGGGACCAAAGAGACCCAGTACTTC. The variable domain in full, with the rest retrieved from reference TRBV29-1 and TRBJ2-5, is SAVISQKPSRDICQRGTSLTIQCQVDSQVTMMFWYRQQPGQSLTLIATANQGSEATYESGFVIDKFPISRPNLTFSTLTVSNMSPEDSSIYLCSVEGGTKETQYFGPGTRLLVL.

This rearrangement joins TRBV15 to TRBJ2-1; D perhaps matches TRBD2 (7 bases). From germline, CDR1 is LNHNV and CDR2 YYDKDF (reference sequence). Trimming pared 1 base from V and 7 bases from J, leaving 11 bases between. The CDR3 length is 14 residues. The CDR3 sequence is CATSRGEGGNEQFF. The DNA of the CDR3 is TGTGCCACCAGCAGAGGGGAGGGGGGTAATGAGCAGTTCTTC. The variable domain in full, with the rest retrieved from reference TRBV15 and TRBJ2-1, is DAMVIQNPRYQVTQFGKPVTLSCSQTLNHNVMYWYQQKSSQAPKLLFHYYDKDFNNEADTPDNFQSRRPNTSFCFLDIRSPGLGDTAMYLCATSRGEGGNEQFFGPGTRLTVL.

The V call is TRBV18, the J call TRBJ1-2; D possibly corresponds to TRBD1 (5 bases). This CDR3 contains 15 residues. Germline CDR1 and CDR2: KGHSH and LQKENI. V lost 5 bases to trimming and J lost 4 bases, with 17 bases between them. The CDR3 DNA is TGTGCCAGCTCAATAACCCAACAGGTGATCTATGGCTACACCTTC. As protein: CASSITQQVIYGYTF.

This clone was detected once. This chain connects TRBV19 to TRBJ1-2; 8 nucleotides agree with TRBD1. V lost 4 bases, J lost 2 bases, and 6 bases stayed unmatched. CDR1 and CDR2 (germline): LNHDA, SQIVND (reference sequence). The CDR3 sequence is 15 residues long. The DNA of the CDR3 is TGTGCCAGTAGTAAGGCAGGGGGCCTCAACTATGGCTACACCTTC. Protein product: CASSKAGGLNYGYTF.

The rearrangement joins TRBV29-1 to TRBJ2-5, with 12 positions matching TRBD1. CDR1 is SQVTM, CDR2 ANQGSEA, per germline. Unmatched junction bases numbered 6, after V lost 2 bases and J lost 5 bases. This CDR3 is 15 amino acids long. CDR3 sequence reads: CSVEPGTGGAETQYF. DNA of the CDR3: TGCAGCGTTGAACCCGGGACAGGGGGCGCGGAGACCCAGTACTTC.

The chain employs TRBV18 and TRBJ1-1, with unresolved D. The CDR3 is 13 amino acids. V was trimmed by 2 bases and J by 7 bases, leaving 11 bases between them. Germline-derived CDR1 and CDR2 are KGHSH and LQKENI. CDR3 bases: TGTGCCAGCTCACCAATCTCGGGAGGTGAAGCTTTCTTT. It is translated as CASSPISGGEAFF.